This T cell receptor (beta chain) was captured by sequencing in a study of regulatory T cells in long-lasting Graves disease (dated by TCRdb to the early 2020s). For the study in its entirety: Newly diagnosed Graves' disease patients had taken antithyroid drugs for less than 3 months. Patients with persistent Graves' disease were compared with patients with newly diagnosed Graves' disease using TCR sequencing and RNA sequencing of peripheral blood. The study was conducted in China and was registered as a clinical trial. A total of 35 or so samples underwent TCR sequencing: around 13 from persistent and roughly 20 from newly diagnosed Graves' disease patients. Results and caveats for the whole study, not just this receptor: A larger number of public clonotypes was shared among persistent patients (approximately 3,000) than among newly diagnosed patients (over 850). The study examined only peripheral blood because the primary lesion, thyroid tissue, could not be accessed. Preferential use of TRBV28, TRBJ1-2 and TRBJ2-5 was observed in persistent disease, whereas TRBV20-1 and TRBJ2-1 were favored in newly diagnosed disease. The authors noted that the small sample size was a limitation that may lower accuracy. Only the TCR beta chain was sequenced and analyzed. Persistent Graves' disease patients showed lower TCR Shannon entropy and fewer highly expanded clones than newly diagnosed patients, suggesting clonal expansion.

The library relied on multiplex PCR. Data came from an Illumina HiSeq 4000. To build TCR beta libraries, CDR3 regions were amplified by Arm-PCR using iRepertoire HTBI primers. Before sequencing, the PCR products underwent gel purification. On the authors' methods: Gene usage analysis of CDR3 amino acid clonotypes relied on the roughly 60 TRBV and 14 TRBJ segments identified across samples. COPE and FqMerger were used to merge filtered high-quality paired reads into contigs. BLAST was used to align contigs to the IMGT TRBV, TRBD and TRBJ reference genes, and CDR3 was defined following IMGT. Highly expanded clones were defined as clonotypes with a frequency above 0.1%. Shannon entropy was used to measure repertoire diversity, and the Gini coefficient was used to measure V-J evenness. Clonotypes shared by more than one individual were considered public. The raw public reads went through TCRdb reprocessing: fastp at Q25, MiXCR clone calling, in-frame beta chains kept. Each entry merges the rows of one CDR3 protein and shows their most common DNA and genes. These V and J calls derive from TCRdb rather than the authors' analysis. Here the sample has a few hundred thousand distinct CDR3 sequences; 16% occur a single time. The top ten constitute less than 30% of the sample.

The sample's time point, from its label and the paper: newly diagnosed GD, antithyroid drugs for less than 3 months. For both TCR sequencing and RNA sequencing, RNA was extracted from PBMCs using TRIzol. Graves' disease was diagnosed according to American Thyroid Association guidelines. Patients for the study were recruited at an endocrinology department in Xi'an, China. From each patient, 7.5 to 9.5 milliliters of peripheral blood was collected into an EDTA anticoagulant tube. PBMCs were isolated by Ficoll Paque Plus density gradient separation without further T cell sorting. An Agilent 2100 Bioanalyzer and agarose gel were used to check RNA quality, and a NanoDrop 2000 was used to measure RNA concentration. The CDR3 spans 14 residues, from the cysteine through the phenylalanine. Only the CDR3 DNA is retained, 42 bases long and in frame from the first base. V loses 3 bases of germline sequence and J loses 3 bases, and the interval between the two ends is 11 bases. The germline V gene sets CDR1 to KGHSH and CDR2 to LQKENI.

With respect to this clonotype: What this receptor recognizes is not known. No much larger clonotype is one base removed from it; base qualities were not supplied.

In addition, the sample was reused for a study of T cells in Graves' hyperthyroidism and ophthalmopathy. The second study's authors report: A patient counted as having stable Graves' hyperthyroidism if no progression to ophthalmopathy occurred over 18 months of follow-up. Hyperthyroidism patients were aged 18 to 65 years and newly diagnosed, with disease duration of less than 2 months. Exclusion was applied to patients with uncontrolled infections, other autoimmune diseases, pregnancy or lactation. Diagnoses relied on clinical symptoms, serum thyroxine and TRAb, thyroid ultrasound and orbital computed tomography. A first-round RT-PCR of the TCR CDR3 used the HTBI primer set with the Qiagen OneStep RT-PCR kit. Most expanded thyroid clonotypes (frequency above 0.001) were also detected in blood, a finding suggesting that blood repertoires may reflect thyroid immune responses. Ophthalmopathy was separated from stable hyperthyroidism by a 13 V-J signature model, with roughly 88% sensitivity and about 84% specificity obtained in cross-validation and 80%/75% obtained in testing. In validation, the model predicted progression to ophthalmopathy a median of about 6 months before onset, with roughly 70% sensitivity and roughly 77% specificity. A discovery cohort of roughly 100 patients, about 40 with Graves' ophthalmopathy and 57 with stable Graves' hyperthyroidism, was used to find distinguishing TCR V-J signatures. Prospective prediction of ophthalmopathy was tested in an independent validation cohort consisting of roughly 19 hyperthyroidism patients and more than 15 patients who later progressed to ophthalmopathy. The approximately 97 discovery patients were randomly divided into training and test sets at a 7:3 ratio. In addition, the study compared T-cell repertoires in thyroid tissue and in blood from roughly 6 Graves' hyperthyroidism patients. Following sampling, methimazole starting at 30 mg daily was given to hyperthyroidism patients, and high-dose intravenous methylprednisolone was given to ophthalmopathy patients. Libraries were constructed in a second round of multiplex PCR, after which size selection and purification were carried out. Sequencing of the libraries was done on an Illumina HiSeq2000 using paired-end 100 bp reads. SOAPnuke was used to process the raw data, removing reads that contained adapters or uncalled bases, had a mean Phred below 15, or lacked an exact match to the constant primer or identifier. High-quality paired reads were merged using COPE v1.2.5, and each unique nucleotide sequence was defined as a clonotype. MiTCR v1.1 was used to align the clonotypes against IMGT TRBV, TRBD and TRBJ reference segments. The analysis was restricted to V-J combinations with a frequency above 0.0001, which together covered around 99% of the repertoires. The TCS score was defined as F50 (clonal expansion) divided by E x V (chaos), with BLOSUM62-based TCRdist calculated between CDR3 peptides within each V-J. Welch's t-statistics and random forest reduced approximately 520 V-J features to roughly 13, which were used in a naive Bayes classifier (R e1071). No statistical method was used to fix the sample size in advance, and group allocation was not hidden from the investigators. TCR Vbeta CDR3 sequencing of approximately 140 peripheral blood samples (approximately 44 ophthalmopathy, around 80 hyperthyroidism and around 17 progressor patients) is reported in the paper.

The rearranged segments are TRBV18 and TRBJ1-1; TRBD1 is a weak D gene call, 5 bases matching. This specimen was peripheral blood mononuclear cells (PBMCs), taken at new diagnosis, from a patient treated with antithyroid drugs. The origin of this receptor is a woman aged 18-29 years with Graves disease. Donor details come from another sample of the same person, matched by shared clones. The CDR3 loop reads CASSPLTVDTEAFF. Here is the DNA: TGTGCCAGCTCACCCCTGACAGTTGACACTGAAGCTTTCTTT.